The 11 T cell receptor beta chains presented below share a single source sample, sequenced in a study of blood T cell repertoires in COVID-19. Some clones are missing from TCRdb's copy, which holds only in-frame ones; the method was immunoSEQ multiplex PCR. The sample consists of 150,000 to 200,000 clones, more than 80% of them appearing once. Sequenced sample: PBMCs or T cells enriched from blood (not recorded which). The source is a man aged 45 to 65 who had recovered from COVID-19.

This clone occurred a few times. The chain uses TRBV11-2 and TRBJ1-1, with 8 nucleotides matching TRBD1. V lost 3 bases, J lost 11 bases, and 14 bases stayed unmatched. The CDR3 extends over 15 amino acids. Germline V lookup: CDR1 SGHAT, CDR2 FQNNGV. The CDR3 region is CASSFTPGTGTGAFF. CDR3 bases: TGTGCCAGCAGCTTTACCCCCGGGACAGGAACGGGGGCTTTCTTT.

Points on this clone: Other DNA sequences from this sample encode an identical CDR3 as well. J is TRBJ1-1 and V is TRBV5-6, with D maybe TRBD1 (6 bases). V was cut by 1 base and J by 4 bases, with 8 bases left in between. CDR1 SGHDT and CDR2 YYEEEE come from the germline V gene. The CDR3 covers 13 residues. DNA of the CDR3: TGTGCCAGCAGCTTGAGAGGGGGCACTGAAGCTTTCTTT. It is translated as CASSLRGGTEAFF.

This clone was observed a single time. The J gene is TRBJ2-3, the V gene TRBV27, with 9 bases lining up with TRBD1. The CDR3 extends over 16 amino acids. Germline CDR1 is MNHEY and CDR2 is SMNVEV (reference sequence). Germline trimming cut 2 bases from V and 5 bases from J; bases unmatched to any gene: 8. CDR3 nucleotides: TGTGCCAGCAGTTTAAGAGGCGGGACAGGGTTAGATACGCAGTATTTT. Its protein is CASSLRGGTGLDTQYF.

This clone appeared once. V and J are TRBV7-9 and TRBJ1-2, with 7 bases identical to TRBD1. Germline V lookup: CDR1 SEHNR, CDR2 FQNEAQ (reference sequence). This CDR3 has 17 residues. J lost 0 bases, V lost 4 bases, and 11 bases had no gene match. CDR3 sequence: CASSSRDSLRSNYGYTF. The CDR3, as DNA: TGTGCCAGCAGCTCAAGGGACAGTCTGAGGTCTAACTATGGCTACACCTTC.

Here the CDR3 DNA reads TGTGCCAGCAGTGAATCTGGGACAGGCCAAGAGACCCAGTACTTC. It specifies CASSESGTGQETQYF. The rearrangement joins TRBV25-1 to TRBJ2-5, with 8 bases lining up with TRBD1. Germline loops: CDR1 MGHDK, CDR2 SYGVNS. J lost 1 base, V lost 1 base, and 2 bases had no gene match. This CDR3 region has 15 residues.

The rearrangement joins TRBV4-3 to TRBJ2-5, with TRBD1 matching over 9 bases. The germline V gene encodes CDR1 LGHNA and CDR2 YSLEER. V lost 5 bases, J lost 2 bases, and 9 bases stayed unmatched. This CDR3 spans 16 amino acids. The CDR3 DNA follows: TGCGCCAGCAGCAACCTGGGACAGGGCGGACAAGAGACCCAGTACTTC. Protein: CASSNLGQGGQETQYF.

The chain has TRBV29-1 and TRBJ2-7; 9 nucleotides align to TRBD1. The CDR3 contains 13 residues. Trimming cost V 5 bases and J 4 bases; bases outside gene matches: 6. Germline CDR1 and CDR2: SQVTM and ANQGSEA. CDR3 nucleotides: TGCAGCGTTTTAGGGACAGGGCTTTACGAGCAGTACTTC. It specifies CSVLGTGLYEQYF.

The chain carries TRBV7-6 and TRBJ2-1; D not certain. V was shortened by 4 bases and J by 0 bases, with 13 bases between the two germline ends. The CDR3 totals 16 residues. From germline, CDR1 is SGHVS and CDR2 FNYEAQ. CDR3 DNA sequence: TGTGCCAGCAGCTGGTTTACTTCGATCTCCTACAATGAGCAGTTCTTC. As protein: CASSWFTSISYNEQFF. Supplemented by reference TRBV7-6 and TRBJ2-1, the full variable domain reads GAGVSQSPRYKVTKRGQDVALRCDPISGHVSLYWYRQALGQGPEFLTYFNYEAQQDKSGLPNDRFSAERPEGSISTLTIQRTEQRDSAMYRCASSWFTSISYNEQFFGPGTRLTVL.

DNA of the CDR3: TGTGCCAGCAGTGATAGAGATACGCAGTATTTT. Its translation is CASSDRDTQYF. The gene calls are TRBV2 and TRBJ2-3, with no clear D. CDR3 size: 11 residues. Germline values: CDR1 SNHLY, CDR2 FYNNEI. The V end was cut by 3 bases, the J end by 5 bases, with 3 bases between.

This sequence joins TRBV7-2 and TRBJ1-1; weak D call: TRBD1 (5 bases). The CDR3 sequence is 15 residues long. The V end lost 7 bases, the J end lost 3 bases, and 18 bases lay between the germline ends. Germline V CDR1 and CDR2: SGHTA, FQGNSA. The CDR3 loop reads CASKEWQGGDTEAFF. CDR3 bases: TGTGCCAGCAAGGAGTGGCAGGGCGGGGACACTGAAGCTTTCTTT.

The chain uses TRBV3-1 (or the pseudogene TRBV3-2) and TRBJ2-7, with D possibly being TRBD1 (5 bases). Trimming took 1 base from V and 0 from J, leaving 19 bases between them. This CDR3 comprises 18 residues. Looked up from germline, CDR1 is LGHDT and CDR2 is YNNKEL (reference sequence). This chain's CDR3 is CASSQGPMTDTSSYEQYF. The DNA for the CDR3 is TGTGCCAGCAGCCAAGGTCCGATGACGGACACCTCCTCCTACGAGCAGTACTTC.